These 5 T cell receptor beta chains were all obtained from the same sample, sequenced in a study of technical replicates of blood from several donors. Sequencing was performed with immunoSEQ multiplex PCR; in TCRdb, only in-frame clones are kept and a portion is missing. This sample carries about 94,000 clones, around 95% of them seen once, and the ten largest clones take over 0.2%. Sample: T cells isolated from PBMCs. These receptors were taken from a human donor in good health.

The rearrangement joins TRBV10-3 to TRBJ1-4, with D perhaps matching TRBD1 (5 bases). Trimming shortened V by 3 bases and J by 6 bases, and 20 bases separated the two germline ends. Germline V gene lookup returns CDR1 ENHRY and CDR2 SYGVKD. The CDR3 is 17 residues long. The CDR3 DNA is TGTGCCATCAGTGACGGAGGGTGGGGGGAGCCGTATGAAAAACTGTTTTTT. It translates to CAISDGGWGEPYEKLFF.

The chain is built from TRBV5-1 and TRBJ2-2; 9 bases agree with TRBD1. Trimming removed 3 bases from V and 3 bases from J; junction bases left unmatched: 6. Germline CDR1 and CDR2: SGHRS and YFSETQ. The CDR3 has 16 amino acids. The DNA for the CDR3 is TGCGCCAGCAGCTCACCCCGACAGGGGGACACCGGGGAGCTGTTTTTT. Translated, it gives CASSSPRQGDTGELFF.

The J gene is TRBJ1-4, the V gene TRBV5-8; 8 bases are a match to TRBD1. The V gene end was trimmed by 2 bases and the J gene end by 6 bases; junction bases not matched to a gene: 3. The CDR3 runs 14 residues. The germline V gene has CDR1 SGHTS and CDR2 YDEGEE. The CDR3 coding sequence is TGTGCCAGCAGCTTATCAGGGGGCGATGAAAAACTGTTTTTT. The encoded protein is CASSLSGGDEKLFF.

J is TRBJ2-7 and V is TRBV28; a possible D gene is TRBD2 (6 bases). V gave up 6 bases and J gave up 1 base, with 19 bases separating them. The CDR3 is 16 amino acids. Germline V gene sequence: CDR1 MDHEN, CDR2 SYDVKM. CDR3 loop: CASRLGGLAESYEQYF. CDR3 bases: TGTGCCAGCAGATTGGGTGGTTTAGCGGAGTCCTACGAGCAGTACTTC.

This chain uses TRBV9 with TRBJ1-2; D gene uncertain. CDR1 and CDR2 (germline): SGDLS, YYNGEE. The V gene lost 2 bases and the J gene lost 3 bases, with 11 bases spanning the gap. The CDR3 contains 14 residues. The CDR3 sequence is CASSVEAAYYGYTF. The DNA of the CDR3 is TGTGCCAGCAGCGTGGAGGCAGCATACTATGGCTACACCTTC.